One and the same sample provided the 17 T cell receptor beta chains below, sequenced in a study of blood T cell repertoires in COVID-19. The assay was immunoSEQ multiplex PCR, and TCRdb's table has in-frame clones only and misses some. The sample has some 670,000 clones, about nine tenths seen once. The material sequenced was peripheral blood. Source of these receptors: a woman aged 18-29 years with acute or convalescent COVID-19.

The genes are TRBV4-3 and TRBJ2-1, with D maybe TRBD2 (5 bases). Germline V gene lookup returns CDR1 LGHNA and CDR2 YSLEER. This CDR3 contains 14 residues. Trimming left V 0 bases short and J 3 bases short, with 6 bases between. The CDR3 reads CASSQEAGYNEQFF. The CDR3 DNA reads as TGCGCCAGCAGCCAAGAGGCGGGCTACAATGAGCAGTTCTTC.

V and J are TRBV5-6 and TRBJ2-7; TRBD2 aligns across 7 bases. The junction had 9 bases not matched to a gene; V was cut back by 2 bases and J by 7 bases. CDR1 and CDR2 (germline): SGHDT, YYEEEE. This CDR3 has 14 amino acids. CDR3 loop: CASSLGAGPIEQYF. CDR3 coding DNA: TGTGCCAGCAGCTTAGGAGCGGGGCCGATTGAGCAGTACTTC.

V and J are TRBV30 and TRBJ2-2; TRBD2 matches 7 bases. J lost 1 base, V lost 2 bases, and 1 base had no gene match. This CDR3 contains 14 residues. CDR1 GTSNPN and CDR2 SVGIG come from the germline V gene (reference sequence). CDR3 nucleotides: TGTGCCTGGAGTTGGGGGGGGAACACCGGGGAGCTGTTTTTT. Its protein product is CAWSWGGNTGELFF.

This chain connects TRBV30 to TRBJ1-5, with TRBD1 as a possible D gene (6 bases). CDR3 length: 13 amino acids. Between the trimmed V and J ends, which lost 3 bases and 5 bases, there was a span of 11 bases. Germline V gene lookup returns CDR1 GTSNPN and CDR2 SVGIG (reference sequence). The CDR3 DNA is TGTGCCTGGAGCTCCAACAGGGATCAGCCCCAGCATTTT. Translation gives CAWSSNRDQPQHF.

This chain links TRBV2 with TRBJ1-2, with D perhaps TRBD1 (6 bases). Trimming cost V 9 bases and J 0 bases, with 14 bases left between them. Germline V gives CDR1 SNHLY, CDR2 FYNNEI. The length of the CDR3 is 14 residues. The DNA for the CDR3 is TGTGCCAGTAAAGACTGGGGGCCTAACTATGGCTACACCTTC. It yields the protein CASKDWGPNYGYTF.

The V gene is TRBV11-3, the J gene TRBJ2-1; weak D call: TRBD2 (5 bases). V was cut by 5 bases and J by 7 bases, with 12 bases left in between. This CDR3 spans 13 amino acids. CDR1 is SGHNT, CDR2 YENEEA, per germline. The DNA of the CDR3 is TGTGCCAGCAGCCCGAGCGGCGGTAATGAGCAGTTCTTC. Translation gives CASSPSGGNEQFF.

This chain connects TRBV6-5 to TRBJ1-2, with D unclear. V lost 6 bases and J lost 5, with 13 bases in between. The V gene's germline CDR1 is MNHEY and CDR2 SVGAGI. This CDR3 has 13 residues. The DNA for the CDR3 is TGTGCCAGCAGAGAGGACTATAGGTATGGCTACACCTTC. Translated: CASREDYRYGYTF.

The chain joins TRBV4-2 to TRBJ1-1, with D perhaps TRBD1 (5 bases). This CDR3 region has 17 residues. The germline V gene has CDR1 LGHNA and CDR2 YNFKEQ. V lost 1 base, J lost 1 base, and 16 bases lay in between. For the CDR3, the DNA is TGTGCCAGCAGCCAAGGCCCGGCGGGGCGCGGGAACACTGAAGCTTTCTTT. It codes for CASSQGPAGRGNTEAFF.

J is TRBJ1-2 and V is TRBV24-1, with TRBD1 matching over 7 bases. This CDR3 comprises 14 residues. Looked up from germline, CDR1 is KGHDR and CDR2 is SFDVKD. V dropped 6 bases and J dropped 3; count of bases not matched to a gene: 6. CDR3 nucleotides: TGTGCCACCAGTTCTAGGGGGCAGGACTATGGCTACACCTTC. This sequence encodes CATSSRGQDYGYTF.

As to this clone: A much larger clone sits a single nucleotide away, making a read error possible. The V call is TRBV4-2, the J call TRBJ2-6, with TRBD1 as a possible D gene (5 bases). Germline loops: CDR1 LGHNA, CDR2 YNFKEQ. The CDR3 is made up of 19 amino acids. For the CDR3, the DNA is TGTACCAGCAGCCAAGATATCCAGGGTATGTTATATGGGGCCAACGTCCTGACTTTC. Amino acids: CTSSQDIQGMLYGANVLTF.

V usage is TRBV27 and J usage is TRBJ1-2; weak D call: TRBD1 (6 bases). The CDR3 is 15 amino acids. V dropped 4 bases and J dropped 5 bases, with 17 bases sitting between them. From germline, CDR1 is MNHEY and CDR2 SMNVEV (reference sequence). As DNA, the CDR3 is TGTGCCAGCAGTTCTCGGTCAGGGGATAAATATGGCTACACCTTC. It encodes CASSSRSGDKYGYTF.

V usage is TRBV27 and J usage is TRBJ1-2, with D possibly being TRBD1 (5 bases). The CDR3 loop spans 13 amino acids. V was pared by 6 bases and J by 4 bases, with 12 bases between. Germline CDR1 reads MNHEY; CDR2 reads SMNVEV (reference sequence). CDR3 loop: CASRLQGAYGYTF. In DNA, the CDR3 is TGTGCCAGCAGACTCCAGGGCGCCTATGGCTACACCTTC.

CDR3 sequence reads: CAISDSDRGRSPLHF. The CDR3, as DNA: TGTGCCATCAGTGATAGTGACAGGGGGCGGTCACCCCTCCACTTT. The J gene is TRBJ1-6, the V gene TRBV10-3, with 10 bases fitting TRBD1. Per the germline V gene, CDR1 is ENHRY and CDR2 is SYGVKD. The CDR3 has 15 residues. Trimming at V came to 3 bases and at J to 10 bases, leaving 6 bases not matched to a gene.

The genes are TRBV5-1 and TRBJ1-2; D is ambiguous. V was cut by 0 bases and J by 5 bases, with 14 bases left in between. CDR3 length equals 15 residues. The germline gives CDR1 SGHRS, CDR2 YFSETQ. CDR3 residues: CASSLEVGRHYGYTF. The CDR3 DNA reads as TGCGCCAGCAGCTTGGAGGTAGGGAGGCATTATGGCTACACCTTC.

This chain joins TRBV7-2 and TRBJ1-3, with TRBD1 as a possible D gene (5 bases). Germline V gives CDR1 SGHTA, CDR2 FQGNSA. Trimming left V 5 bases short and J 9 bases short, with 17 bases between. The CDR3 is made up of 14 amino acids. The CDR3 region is CASSNPQGYSTIYF. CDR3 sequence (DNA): TGTGCCAGCAGCAACCCTCAGGGATATAGCACCATATATTTT.

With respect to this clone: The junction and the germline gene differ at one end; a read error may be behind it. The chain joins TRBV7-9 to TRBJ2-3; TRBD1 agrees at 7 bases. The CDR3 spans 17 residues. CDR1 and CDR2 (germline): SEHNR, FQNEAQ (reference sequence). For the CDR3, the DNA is TGTACCAGCAGCTCCCCCCCGAAGGGGGCTCTAACAGATACGCAGTATTTT. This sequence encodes CTSSSPPKGALTDTQYF. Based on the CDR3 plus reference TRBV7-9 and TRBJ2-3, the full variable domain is DTGVSQNPRHKITKRGQNVTFRCDPISEHNRLYWYRQTLGQGPEFLTYFQNEAQLEKSRLLSDRFSAERPKGSFSTLEIQRTEQGDSAMYLCTSSSPPKGALTDTQYFGPGTRLTVL.

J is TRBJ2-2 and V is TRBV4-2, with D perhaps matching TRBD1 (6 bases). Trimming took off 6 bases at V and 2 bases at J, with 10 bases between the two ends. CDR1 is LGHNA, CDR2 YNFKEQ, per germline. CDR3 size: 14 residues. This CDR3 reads CASSRDTNTGELFF. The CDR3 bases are TGTGCCAGCAGTCGGGACACCAACACCGGGGAGCTGTTTTTT.